These 20 T cell receptor beta chains were all obtained from the same sample, sequenced in a study of T-cell reconstitution after alpha-beta-depleted transplantation in children. Library preparation (for TCRbeta) was performed with unique molecular identifiers. One entry per CDR3 protein results from TCRdb running MiXCR on the PCR reads. The sample lists a few hundred thousand distinct CDR3 sequences; roughly 11% were seen once. The input for sequencing was PBMCs, taken before TCRalphabeta/CD19-depleted stem cell transplant. The receptors come from a child younger than two with acute myeloid leukemia, due to receive a stem cell transplant.

This clonotype was seen a handful of times. This chain connects TRBV18 to TRBJ2-1; TRBD1 matches 7 bases. Looked up from germline, CDR1 is KGHSH and CDR2 is LQKENI. The junction had 3 bases not matched to a gene; V was cut back by 0 bases and J by 7 bases. The CDR3 extends over 14 amino acids. The CDR3 DNA reads TGTGCCAGCTCACCACCACAGGGGCGAAATGAGCAGTTCTTC. It specifies CASSPPQGRNEQFF.

V is TRBV3-1 and J is TRBJ1-2; 9 bases are shared with TRBD1. The CDR3 has 16 residues. J lost 6 bases, V lost 4 bases, and 12 bases had no gene match. Germline CDR1 reads LGHDT; CDR2 reads YNNKEL (reference sequence). CDR3 loop: CASSRKSTGGDHGYTF. The CDR3 nucleotides are TGTGCCAGCAGCCGCAAGAGTACAGGGGGCGACCATGGCTACACCTTC. The variable domain in full, completed from reference TRBV3-1 and TRBJ1-2, reads DTAVSQTPKYLVTQMGNDKSIKCEQNLGHDTMYWYKQDSKKFLKIMFSYNNKELIINETVPNRFSPKSPDKAHLNLHINSLELGDSAVYFCASSRKSTGGDHGYTFGSGTRLTVV.

At least ten counts were recorded for this clonotype. The V and J genes are TRBV15 and TRBJ1-2; 8 bases map to TRBD1. Germline values: CDR1 LNHNV, CDR2 YYDKDF (reference sequence). The CDR3 totals 14 residues. Germline trimming cut 3 bases from V and 2 bases from J; bases unmatched to any gene: 2. The CDR3: CATSRDRANYGYTF. CDR3 sequence (DNA): TGTGCCACCAGCAGGGACAGGGCCAACTATGGCTACACCTTC.

This clonotype was observed many times. J is TRBJ1-5 and V is TRBV12-3 or TRBV12-4; 7 nucleotides match TRBD1. The CDR3 totals 14 residues. V shed 8 bases, J shed 4 bases, and the junction held 8 bases outside the gene matches. The CDR3 reads CASGNSGQNQPQHF. For the CDR3, the DNA is TGTGCCAGCGGAAACTCGGGACAGAATCAGCCCCAGCATTTT.

This clonotype came up many times. J is TRBJ2-7 and V is TRBV7-9; the D is unclear. From germline, CDR1 is SEHNR and CDR2 FQNEAQ (reference sequence). The CDR3 is 12 residues long. Trimming took off 4 bases at V and 7 bases at J, with 11 bases between the two ends. The DNA of the CDR3 is TGTGCCAGCAGCTCTTCCTACGGGGAGCAGTACTTC. Its translation is CASSSSYGEQYF.

There are many counts of this clonotype. The gene calls are TRBV14 and TRBJ2-1, with D possibly TRBD2 on 5 matching bases. Germline assignment: CDR1 SGHDN and CDR2 FVKESK. The V end was cut by 3 bases, the J end by 5 bases, with 17 bases between. The CDR3 consists of 16 residues. This chain's CDR3 is CASSQARTLGNNEQFF. In nucleotides, the CDR3 is TGTGCCAGCAGCCAGGCCCGGACTCTAGGAAACAATGAGCAGTTCTTC.

Regarding this clonotype: A clone one base away is much larger, so this may be a read error. This chain connects TRBV18 to TRBJ2-1; 7 positions match TRBD1. This CDR3 spans 15 amino acids. Germline V gives CDR1 KGHSH, CDR2 LQKENI. The DNA for the CDR3 is TGTGCCAGCTCACCTAACAGGGGCTCCTACAAAGAGCAGTTCTTC. Its translation: CASSPNRGSYKEQFF.

This clonotype was observed at least ten times. The gene calls are TRBV4-1 and TRBJ1-3; D may be TRBD1 (5 bases). The germline gives CDR1 MGHRA, CDR2 YSYEKL. V dropped 0 bases and J dropped 0 bases, with 12 bases sitting between them. This CDR3 is 17 amino acids long. The CDR3 spells CASSQEWTQSSGNTIYF. CDR3 nucleotide sequence: TGCGCCAGCAGCCAAGAGTGGACACAGAGCTCTGGAAACACCATATATTTT.

This clonotype has at least ten counts. The genes are TRBV28 and TRBJ2-2; D may correspond to TRBD1 or TRBD2 (6 bases each). The CDR3 length is 16 residues. Per germline, CDR1 MDHEN and CDR2 SYDVKM. The V end lost 7 bases, the J end lost 5 bases, and 20 bases lay between the germline ends. CDR3 residues: CASNPPGGAGTGELFF. CDR3 sequence (DNA): TGTGCCAGCAACCCTCCCGGGGGCGCCGGGACCGGGGAGCTGTTTTTT.

This clonotype was observed many times. V and J are TRBV5-1 and TRBJ1-1, with D tentatively TRBD1 (6 bases). V shed 2 bases and J shed 1 base, with 12 bases lying between them. The CDR3 runs 15 residues. Germline CDR1 and CDR2: SGHRS and YFSETQ. CDR3 amino acids: CASSFEGVPNTEAFF. Here the CDR3 DNA reads TGCGCCAGCAGCTTTGAGGGGGTTCCGAACACTGAAGCTTTCTTT.

This clonotype was detected many times. This chain uses TRBV28 with TRBJ1-5; D uncertain. The CDR3 contains 15 residues. V dropped 7 bases and J dropped 3 bases, with 16 bases sitting between them. CDR1 MDHEN and CDR2 SYDVKM come from the germline V gene. DNA for the CDR3: TGTGCCAGCATTGAAGGCGAAAATCTCAATCAGCCCCAGCATTTT. Residues: CASIEGENLNQPQHF.

This clonotype has a count of ten or more. This chain links TRBV7-8 with TRBJ2-7; D is ambiguous. This CDR3 has 13 residues. V dropped 3 bases and J dropped 7 bases, with 13 bases sitting between them. Germline V gene data show CDR1 as SGHVS and CDR2 as FQNEAQ. The CDR3 nucleotides read TGTGCCAGCAGCTTTCGGCCCGAAGGGGAGCAGTACTTC. Amino acid sequence: CASSFRPEGEQYF.

This clonotype showed up many times. The CDR3 nucleotides are TGTGCCAGCAGGCCCACAGGGGGCCAGACTGGAAACACCATATATTTT. Translating gives CASRPTGGQTGNTIYF. The rearrangement joins TRBV12-3 or TRBV12-4 to TRBJ1-3; 9 bases line up with TRBD1. This CDR3 is 16 amino acids long. V dropped 6 bases and J dropped 2; count of bases not matched to a gene: 8.

This clonotype was counted ten times or more. The chain joins TRBV7-2 to TRBJ2-7; D is unresolved. Trimming took off 1 base at V and 0 bases at J, with 7 bases between the two ends. The CDR3 spans 14 residues. Germline assignment: CDR1 SGHTA and CDR2 FQGNSA. The CDR3: CASSLVRASYEQYF. In DNA form, the CDR3 reads TGTGCCAGCAGCTTAGTAAGGGCCTCCTACGAGCAGTACTTC. Complete variable domain (other parts from reference TRBV7-2 and TRBJ2-7): GAGVSQSPSNKVTEKGKDVELRCDPISGHTALYWYRQSLGQGLEFLIYFQGNSAPDKSGLPSDRFSAERTGGSVSTLTIQRTQQEDSAVYLCASSLVRASYEQYFGPGTRLTVT.

This clonotype appeared many times. The rearrangement links TRBV10-3 to TRBJ2-5; D is undetermined. The V gene lost 0 bases and the J gene lost 1 base, with 6 bases spanning the gap. CDR1 and CDR2 (germline): ENHRY, SYGVKD. This CDR3 contains 14 residues. The CDR3 DNA is TGTGCCATCAGTGAGTCGGCAGGCCAAGAGACCCAGTACTTC. It specifies CAISESAGQETQYF.

This rearrangement joins TRBV7-9 to TRBJ1-6; D remains unclear. V shed 3 bases and J shed 0 bases, with 12 bases lying between them. CDR1 and CDR2 (germline): SEHNR, FQNEAQ (reference sequence). CDR3 size: 17 residues. CDR3 coding DNA: TGTGCCAGCAGCTTGGGGTCTCCGAGCTCCTATAATTCACCCCTCCACTTT. It yields the protein CASSLGSPSSYNSPLHF.

In its sample, this clonotype was seen many times. V and J are TRBV21-1 and TRBJ2-7; the table gives TRBD2 as D, unverified against the DNA. TRBV21-1 counts as a pseudogene. CDR3 length: 13 residues. The CDR3 DNA reads TGTGCCAGCAGCAAAGAGGAGGGCAGGGAGCAGTACTTC. Translated: CASSKEEGREQYF.

This clonotype was seen ten or more times. The CDR3 sequence: CASSRSSSYNEQFF. CDR3 coding DNA: TGTGCCAGCAGCCGGTCGAGCTCCTACAATGAGCAGTTCTTC. The rearrangement uses TRBV11-3 and TRBJ2-1; D call uncertain. This CDR3 spans 14 amino acids. Trimming took 5 bases from V and 0 from J, leaving 8 bases between them. From germline, CDR1 is SGHNT and CDR2 YENEEA. The full variable domain, its missing parts supplied by reference TRBV11-3 and TRBJ2-1, is EAGVVQSPRYKIIEKKQPVAFWCNPISGHNTLYWYLQNLGQGPELLIRYENEEAVDDSQLPKDRFSAERLKGVDSTLKIQPAELGDSAVYLCASSRSSSYNEQFFGPGTRLTVL.

This clonotype was observed at least ten times. The chain has TRBV12-3 or TRBV12-4 and TRBJ1-5; weak D call: TRBD1 (5 bases). V was clipped by 1 base and J by 16 bases, with 14 bases between them. The CDR3 runs to 12 residues. The CDR3 sequence is CASSLDGTTEHF. For the CDR3, the DNA is TGTGCCAGCAGTTTAGATGGGACTACGGAACATTTT.

Ten or more counts support this clonotype. The chain couples TRBV20-1 to TRBJ2-2; the D is unclear. Trimming took 2 bases from V and 2 from J, leaving 6 bases between them. This CDR3 region has 13 residues. The germline V gene encodes CDR1 DFQATT and CDR2 SNEGSKA (reference sequence). The CDR3 region has the DNA TGCAGTGCTAGACGGCAAAACACCGGGGAGCTGTTTTTT. This gives the protein CSARRQNTGELFF.